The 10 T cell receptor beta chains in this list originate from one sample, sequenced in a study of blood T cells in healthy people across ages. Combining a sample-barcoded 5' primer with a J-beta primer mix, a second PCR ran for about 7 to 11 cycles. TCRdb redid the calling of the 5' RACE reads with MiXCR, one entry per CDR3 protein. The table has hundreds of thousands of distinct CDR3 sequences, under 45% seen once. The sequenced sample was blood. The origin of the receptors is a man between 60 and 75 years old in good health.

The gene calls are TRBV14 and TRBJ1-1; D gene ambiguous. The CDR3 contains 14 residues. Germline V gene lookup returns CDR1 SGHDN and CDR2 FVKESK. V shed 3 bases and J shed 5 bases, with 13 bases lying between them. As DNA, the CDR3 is TGTGCCAGCAGCCAGGAGGTGTATGGGACTGAAGCTTTCTTT. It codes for CASSQEVYGTEAFF.

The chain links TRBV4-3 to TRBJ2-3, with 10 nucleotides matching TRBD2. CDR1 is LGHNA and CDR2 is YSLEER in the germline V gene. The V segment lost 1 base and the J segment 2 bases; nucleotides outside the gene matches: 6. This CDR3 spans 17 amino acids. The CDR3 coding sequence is TGCGCCAGCAGCCAAGTGGCTAGCGGGGGTTACACAGATACGCAGTATTTT. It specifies CASSQVASGGYTDTQYF.

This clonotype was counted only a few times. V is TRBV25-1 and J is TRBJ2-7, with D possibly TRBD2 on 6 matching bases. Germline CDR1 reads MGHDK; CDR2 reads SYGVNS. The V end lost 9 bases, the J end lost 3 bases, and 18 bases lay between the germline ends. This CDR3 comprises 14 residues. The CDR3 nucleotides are TGTGCCAGTCCTAGAGGCGGGGTCATCTACGAGCAGTACTTC. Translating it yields CASPRGGVIYEQYF.

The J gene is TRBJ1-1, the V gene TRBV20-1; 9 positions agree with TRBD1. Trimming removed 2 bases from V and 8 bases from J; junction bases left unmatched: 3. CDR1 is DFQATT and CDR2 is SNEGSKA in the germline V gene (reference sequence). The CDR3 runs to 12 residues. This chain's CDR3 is CSARSTGGEAFF. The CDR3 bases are TGCAGTGCTAGATCCACAGGGGGCGAAGCTTTCTTT.

Here the CDR3 reads CASSSGQEGSPLHF. The CDR3 DNA follows: TGTGCCAGCAGCTCTGGACAGGAGGGTTCACCCCTCCACTTT. V usage is TRBV5-6 and J usage is TRBJ1-6, with TRBD1 identical over 7 bases. The CDR3 covers 14 residues. Germline trimming cut 3 bases from V and 9 bases from J; bases unmatched to any gene: 6. Germline assignment: CDR1 SGHDT and CDR2 YYEEEE.

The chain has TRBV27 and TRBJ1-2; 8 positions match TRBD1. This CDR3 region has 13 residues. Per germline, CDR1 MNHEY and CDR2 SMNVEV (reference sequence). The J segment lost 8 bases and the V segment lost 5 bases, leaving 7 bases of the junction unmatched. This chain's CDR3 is CASSPGQGWGYTF. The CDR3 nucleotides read TGTGCCAGCAGTCCCGGACAGGGCTGGGGCTACACCTTC.

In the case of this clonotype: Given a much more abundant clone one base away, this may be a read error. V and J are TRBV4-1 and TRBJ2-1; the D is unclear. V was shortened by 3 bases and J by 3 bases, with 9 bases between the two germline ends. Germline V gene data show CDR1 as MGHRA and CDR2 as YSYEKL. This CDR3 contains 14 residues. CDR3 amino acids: CASSHGGRYNEQFF. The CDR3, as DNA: TGCGCCAGCAGCCATGGCGGACGCTACAATGAGCAGTTCTTC.

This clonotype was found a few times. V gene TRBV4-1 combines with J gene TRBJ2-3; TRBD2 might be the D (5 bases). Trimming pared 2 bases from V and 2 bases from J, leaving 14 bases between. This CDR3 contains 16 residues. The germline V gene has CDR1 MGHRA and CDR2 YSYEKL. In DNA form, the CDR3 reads TGCGCCAGCAGCCAACCCGGGAACGGTAACACAGATACGCAGTATTTT. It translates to CASSQPGNGNTDTQYF.

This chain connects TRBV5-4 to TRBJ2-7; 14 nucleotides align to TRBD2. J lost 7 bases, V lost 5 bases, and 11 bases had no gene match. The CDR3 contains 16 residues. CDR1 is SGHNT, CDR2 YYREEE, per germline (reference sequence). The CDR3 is CASSSTSGGAIFEQYF. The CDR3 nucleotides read TGTGCCAGCAGTTCGACTAGCGGGGGGGCCATATTTGAGCAGTACTTC.

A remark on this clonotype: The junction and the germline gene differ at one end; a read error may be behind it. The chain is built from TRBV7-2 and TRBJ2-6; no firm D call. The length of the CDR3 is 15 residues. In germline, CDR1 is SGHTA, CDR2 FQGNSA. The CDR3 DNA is TGTGCCAGCAGCTTTTTCCGGGCTGGGACCAACGTCCTGACTTTC. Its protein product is CASSFFRAGTNVLTF. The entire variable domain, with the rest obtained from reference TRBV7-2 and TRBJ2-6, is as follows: GAGVSQSPSNKVTEKGKDVELRCDPISGHTALYWYRQSLGQGLEFLIYFQGNSAPDKSGLPSDRFSAERTGGSVSTLTIQRTQQEDSAVYLCASSFFRAGTNVLTFGAGSRLTVL.